The 30 T cell receptor beta chains below were found in one sample sequenced in a study of blood T cell repertoires in COVID-19 (dated by TCRdb to about 2020). Library creation used the immunoSEQ multiplex PCR assay. In TCRdb, the immuneACCESS table is reduced to in-frame sequences with V and J assigned. These tables do not hold every clone; where another copy was compared, an unresolved V gene accounts for under half, and the others remain unexplained. The sample data list some 99,000 clones, and under 90% of these were observed just once. About 7% of the sample is held by the ten biggest clonotypes. The specimen sequenced was peripheral blood. The source is a woman between 45 and 60 years old with acute or convalescent COVID-19.

V and J are TRBV18 and TRBJ1-5; D is unclear. V lost 1 base and J 0 bases, leaving 4 bases between the germline ends. The CDR3 contains 14 residues. CDR1 is KGHSH, CDR2 LQKENI, per germline. This CDR3 reads CASSPLASNQPQHF. CDR3 nucleotides: TGTGCCAGCTCACCACTGGCTAGCAATCAGCCCCAGCATTTT.

This chain links TRBV6-5 with TRBJ1-4, with 7 bases lining up with TRBD1. Germline lookup yields CDR1 MNHEY and CDR2 SVGAGI. The CDR3 length is 14 residues. J lost 8 bases, V lost 4 bases, and 7 bases had no gene match. The CDR3 sequence: CASSLDRLGEKLFF. CDR3 coding DNA: TGTGCCAGCAGTTTGGACAGGCTAGGGGAAAAACTGTTTTTT.

This chain connects TRBV10-2 to TRBJ2-2; 7 positions match TRBD2. Trimming took 1 base from V and 1 from J; bases not matched to a gene: 0. This CDR3 has 15 amino acids. The germline CDR1 and CDR2 sequences are WSHSY and SAAADI. This CDR3 is CASSEWGGNTGELFF. CDR3 nucleotides: TGCGCCAGCAGTGAGTGGGGGGGGAACACCGGGGAGCTGTTTTTT.

The J gene is TRBJ2-5, the V gene TRBV6-6, with D perhaps TRBD1 (6 bases). This CDR3 is built from 13 residues. Germline values: CDR1 MNHNY, CDR2 SVGAGI (reference sequence). Trimming stripped 7 bases from V and 3 bases from J, with 12 bases between. This CDR3 is CASTHRAEETQYF. The DNA for the CDR3 is TGTGCCAGCACCCACAGGGCAGAAGAGACCCAGTACTTC.

V usage is TRBV18 and J usage is TRBJ1-1; 10 positions agree with TRBD1. Germline V gene data show CDR1 as KGHSH and CDR2 as LQKENI. This CDR3 is 14 amino acids long. Trimming took 3 bases from V and 5 from J; bases not matched to a gene: 3. The DNA for the CDR3 is TGTGCCAGCTCACCGGACAGGGGGAGAACTGAAGCTTTCTTT. Translating gives CASSPDRGRTEAFF.

The gene calls are TRBV9 and TRBJ1-1; 8 bases match TRBD1. The CDR3 spans 13 residues. Unmatched junction bases numbered 10, after V lost 4 bases and J lost 11 bases. Germline V gene sequence: CDR1 SGDLS, CDR2 YYNGEE. The CDR3 sequence is CASSKGQGREAFF. The DNA for the CDR3 is TGTGCCAGCAGCAAAGGACAGGGCCGGGAGGCTTTCTTT.

The CDR3 sequence is CASSSGQALPYEQYF. The CDR3 coding sequence is TGTGCCAGCAGTTCCGGACAGGCACTACCCTACGAGCAGTACTTC. V and J are TRBV27 and TRBJ2-7; 7 bases are shared with TRBD1. The germline V gene encodes CDR1 MNHEY and CDR2 SMNVEV (reference sequence). This CDR3 region has 15 residues. V dropped 4 bases and J dropped 2; count of bases not matched to a gene: 8.

The chain recombines TRBV28 with TRBJ2-3; 9 bases agree with TRBD2. Trimming cost V 1 base and J 2 bases; bases outside gene matches: 16. The CDR3 consists of 20 residues. Per the germline V gene, CDR1 is MDHEN and CDR2 is SYDVKM. CDR3 coding DNA: TGTGCCAGCAGTTTATTAGGGGGGACTAGCTCCGATCGGTTCACAGATACGCAGTATTTT. Translated, it gives CASSLLGGTSSDRFTDTQYF.

The chain joins TRBV5-1 to TRBJ2-3, with D possibly TRBD2 on 5 matching bases. The CDR3 is made up of 15 amino acids. Germline-derived CDR1 and CDR2 are SGHRS and YFSETQ. Between the trimmed V and J ends, which lost 1 base and 1 base, there was a span of 10 bases. CDR3 nucleotide sequence: TGCGCCAGCAGCTTGCGGGTCGGGGGCACAGATACGCAGTATTTT. As protein: CASSLRVGGTDTQYF.

The J gene is TRBJ2-2, the V gene TRBV12-3 or TRBV12-4; D remains unclear. This CDR3 spans 12 amino acids. Trimming removed 2 bases from V and 5 bases from J, with 3 bases in between. The CDR3 spells CASSLYTGELFF. The CDR3 coding sequence is TGTGCCAGCAGTTTATATACCGGGGAGCTGTTTTTT.

The chain is built from TRBV28 and TRBJ1-6; tentatively, D is TRBD1 (6 bases). CDR1 and CDR2 (germline): MDHEN, SYDVKM. With 7 bases removed from V and 4 bases from J, the gap between germline ends came to 14 bases. This CDR3 has 15 residues. CDR3: CASKGQRIYNSPLHF. The CDR3 region has the DNA TGTGCCAGCAAAGGACAGCGGATTTATAATTCACCCCTCCACTTT.

This clone was observed a handful of times. The CDR3 region has the DNA TGTGCCAGCAGTGGCTGGACTAGTCCCACGCTAGGCACCGGGGAGCTGTTTTTT. As protein: CASSGWTSPTLGTGELFF. This sequence joins TRBV6-1 and TRBJ2-2, with 7 bases aligning to TRBD2. CDR3 size: 18 residues. Germline CDR1 MNHNS, CDR2 SASEGT. Germline trimming cut 4 bases from V and 4 bases from J; bases unmatched to any gene: 15.

This clone was seen just once. The J gene is TRBJ1-1, the V gene TRBV9; weak D call: TRBD1 (6 bases). Germline CDR1 is SGDLS and CDR2 is YYNGEE. The CDR3 length is 16 residues. V lost 3 bases, J lost 1 base, and 16 bases lay in between. CDR3 nucleotide sequence: TGTGCCAGCAGCGACCCCACAGGGAGACGGAACACTGAAGCTTTCTTT. This sequence encodes CASSDPTGRRNTEAFF.

J is TRBJ1-1 and V is TRBV19, with 7 bases aligning to TRBD1. This CDR3 is built from 14 residues. V trimming: 2 bases; J trimming: 1 base; junction bases outside the gene matches: 1. Germline assignment: CDR1 LNHDA and CDR2 SQIVND (reference sequence). This CDR3 is CASSIRQGNTEAFF. CDR3 coding DNA: TGTGCCAGTAGTATAAGACAGGGGAACACTGAAGCTTTCTTT.

This chain connects TRBV24-1 to TRBJ1-2; possibly TRBD1 for D (5 bases). The CDR3 runs to 13 residues. V lost 5 bases and J lost 6, with 12 bases in between. CDR1 is KGHDR, CDR2 SFDVKD, per germline. CDR3 residues: CATSVEGAHGYTF. DNA for the CDR3: TGTGCCACCAGTGTAGAAGGGGCGCATGGCTACACCTTC.

A note on this clone: The junction does not match germline at one end; this may be a read error. The chain combines TRBV5-1 with TRBJ2-2; 7 nucleotides match TRBD2. This CDR3 is built from 15 residues. From germline, CDR1 is SGHRS and CDR2 YFSETQ. This CDR3 is CASSNGGTNTRELFF. The CDR3 DNA is TGCGCCAGCAGTAACGGGGGGACGAACACCAGGGAGCTGTTTTTT.

The gene calls are TRBV9 and TRBJ1-1; 10 bases align to TRBD1. The CDR3 extends over 13 amino acids. The ends lost 9 bases at V and 0 bases at J; junction bases unmatched: 2. Germline V gene data show CDR1 as SGDLS and CDR2 as YYNGEE. CDR3 nucleotide sequence: TGTGCCACGGGACAGGGGCTGAACACTGAAGCTTTCTTT. Translating it yields CATGQGLNTEAFF.

This chain links TRBV6-1 with TRBJ1-3; TRBD1 matches at 8 bases. The CDR3 is made up of 15 amino acids. CDR1 and CDR2 from the germline V gene are MNHNS and SASEGT. V shed 3 bases and J 2 bases; nucleotides not matched to a gene: 3. The CDR3 loop is CASSDRGRAGNTIYF. CDR3 nucleotide sequence: TGTGCCAGCAGTGACAGGGGGCGAGCTGGAAACACCATATATTTT.

The chain carries TRBV6-1 and TRBJ2-7, with D unclear. V dropped 2 bases and J dropped 3 bases, with 14 bases sitting between them. This CDR3 is built from 15 residues. Germline V gives CDR1 MNHNS, CDR2 SASEGT. CDR3 DNA sequence: TGTGCCAGCAGTGAACACTTACAGACCGACTACGAGCAGTACTTC. Protein: CASSEHLQTDYEQYF.

This clone has just a few counts. This rearrangement joins TRBV3-1 (or the pseudogene TRBV3-2) to TRBJ1-6; 9 bases are shared with TRBD1. J gave up 5 bases and V 4 bases, and 9 bases lay outside the gene matches. This CDR3 has 17 amino acids. Per germline, CDR1 LGHDT and CDR2 YNNKEL (reference sequence). DNA of the CDR3: TGTGCCAGCAGCCCATCCGGTGGACAGGGGAATAATTCACCCCTCCACTTT. This codes for CASSPSGGQGNNSPLHF.

The chain combines TRBV9 with TRBJ2-1; 8 bases line up with TRBD2. The V and J ends lost 0 bases and 10 bases, in that order; junction bases with no gene match: 9. Germline-derived CDR1 and CDR2 are SGDLS and YYNGEE. This CDR3 region has 15 residues. This chain's CDR3 is CASSVGLTGGREQFF. The CDR3 DNA reads as TGTGCCAGCAGCGTAGGCTTGACGGGGGGGCGGGAGCAGTTCTTC.

This clone was seen just once. The rearrangement joins TRBV7-6 to TRBJ2-1; 9 nucleotides match TRBD2. Looked up from germline, CDR1 is SGHVS and CDR2 is FNYEAQ. This CDR3 comprises 16 residues. Trimming at V came to 1 base and at J to 4 bases, leaving 5 bases not matched to a gene. CDR3: CASSLEAGGLYNEQFF. DNA of the CDR3: TGTGCCAGCAGCTTAGAGGCGGGGGGGCTTTACAATGAGCAGTTCTTC.

This rearrangement joins TRBV4-1 to TRBJ2-3; TRBD2 is a possible D gene (5 bases). CDR1 and CDR2 from the germline V gene are MGHRA and YSYEKL. The CDR3 is made up of 13 amino acids. Deletions cut 3 bases from V and 6 bases from J, with 10 bases between. CDR3 loop: CASSQEDGDTQYF. The CDR3 coding sequence is TGCGCCAGCAGCCAGGAGGACGGCGATACGCAGTATTTT.

J is TRBJ1-6 and V is TRBV18; TRBD1 is a possible D gene (6 bases). V shed 6 bases and J shed 8 bases, with 11 bases lying between them. This CDR3 has 13 residues. Germline CDR1 KGHSH, CDR2 LQKENI. Here the CDR3 reads CASSPGQYSPLHF. CDR3 coding DNA: TGTGCCAGCTCTCCGGGACAATATTCACCCCTCCACTTT.

This clone has a handful of counts. The rearrangement links TRBV28 to TRBJ1-1; no clear D gene. The V gene's germline CDR1 is MDHEN and CDR2 SYDVKM. Between the trimmed V and J ends, which lost 2 bases and 0 bases, there was a span of 7 bases. The CDR3 contains 14 residues. The CDR3 is CASSLRNMNTEAFF. The CDR3 coding sequence is TGTGCCAGCAGTTTACGAAACATGAACACTGAAGCTTTCTTT.

This chain joins TRBV12-2 and TRBJ1-6. TRBV12-2 is a recognized pseudogene. The CDR3 has 17 amino acids. The CDR3 loop is CASRVDAGWAYNSPLHF. CDR3 sequence (DNA): TGTGCAAGTCGCGTCGACGCGGGATGGGCCTATAATTCACCCCTCCACTTT.

Notes on this clone: At one end, the junction sequence differs from germline, possibly due to a read error. The rearrangement links TRBV7-9 to TRBJ1-2; no clear D gene. This CDR3 spans 17 amino acids. From germline, CDR1 is SEHNR and CDR2 FQNEAQ (reference sequence). CDR3 protein: CASSRATAQLAPYSYTF. The CDR3 DNA sequence: TGTGCCAGCAGCCGAGCGACGGCGCAACTCGCTCCCTATAGCTACACCTTC.

V gene TRBV6-5 combines with J gene TRBJ2-7, with D possibly TRBD1 on 8 matching bases. CDR3 length: 14 amino acids. V lost 10 bases and J lost 2, with 18 bases in between. The germline V gene has CDR1 MNHEY and CDR2 SVGAGI. For the CDR3, the DNA is TGTGCCACCGAAGGACAGGGAGGGGCCTACGAGCAGTACTTC. Translating gives CATEGQGGAYEQYF.

This clone was detected only once. The rearrangement joins TRBV7-2 to TRBJ1-6, with D tentatively TRBD1 (6 bases). V was pared by 9 bases and J by 7 bases, with 16 bases between. The CDR3 totals 14 residues. Per the germline V gene, CDR1 is SGHTA and CDR2 is FQGNSA. CDR3 region: CASGGGQGNSPLHF. CDR3 coding DNA: TGTGCCAGTGGGGGGGGGCAGGGCAATTCACCCCTCCACTTT.

This chain links TRBV3-1 (or the pseudogene TRBV3-2) with TRBJ2-3; 8 positions agree with TRBD2. After removal of 4 bases from V and 5 bases from J, the junction contained 2 bases not matched to a gene. The germline V gene has CDR1 LGHDT and CDR2 YNNKEL (reference sequence). The CDR3 totals 13 residues. CDR3 region: CASSLRGGDTQYF. Written as DNA, the CDR3 is TGTGCCAGCAGCCTTCGGGGGGGAGATACGCAGTATTTT.